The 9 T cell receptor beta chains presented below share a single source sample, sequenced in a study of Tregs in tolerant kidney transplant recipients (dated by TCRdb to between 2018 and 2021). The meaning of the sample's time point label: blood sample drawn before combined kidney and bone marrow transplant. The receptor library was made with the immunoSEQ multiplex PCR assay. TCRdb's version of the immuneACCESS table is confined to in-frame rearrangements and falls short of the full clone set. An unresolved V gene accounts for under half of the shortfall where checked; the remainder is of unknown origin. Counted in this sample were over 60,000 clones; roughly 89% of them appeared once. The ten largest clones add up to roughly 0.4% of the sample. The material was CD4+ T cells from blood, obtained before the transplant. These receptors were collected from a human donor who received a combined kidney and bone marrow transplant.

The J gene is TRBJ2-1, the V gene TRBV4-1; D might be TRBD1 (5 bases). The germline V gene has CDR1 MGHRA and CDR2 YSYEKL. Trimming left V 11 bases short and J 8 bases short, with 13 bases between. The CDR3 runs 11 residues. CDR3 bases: TGCGCCGTCATAGAAGGGGATGAGCAGTTCTTC. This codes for CAVIEGDEQFF.

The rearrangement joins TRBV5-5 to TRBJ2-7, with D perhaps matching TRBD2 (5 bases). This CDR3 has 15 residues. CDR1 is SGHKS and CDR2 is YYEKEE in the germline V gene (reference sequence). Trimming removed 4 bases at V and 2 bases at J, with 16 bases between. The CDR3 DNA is TGTGCCAGCAGCCAAGGACTCACGTTAACCTACGAGCAGTACTTC. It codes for CASSQGLTLTYEQYF.

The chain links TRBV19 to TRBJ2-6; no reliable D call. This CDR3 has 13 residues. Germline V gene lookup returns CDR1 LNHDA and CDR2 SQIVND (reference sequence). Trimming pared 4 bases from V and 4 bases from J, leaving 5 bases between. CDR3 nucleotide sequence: TGTGCCAGTAGTAACCTAGGGGCCAACGTCCTGACTTTC. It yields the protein CASSNLGANVLTF.

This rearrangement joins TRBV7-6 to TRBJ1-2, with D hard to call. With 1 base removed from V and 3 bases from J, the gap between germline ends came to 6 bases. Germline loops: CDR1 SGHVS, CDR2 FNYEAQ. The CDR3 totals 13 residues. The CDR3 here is CASSLDQYYGYTF. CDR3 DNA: TGTGCCAGCAGCTTAGATCAGTACTATGGCTACACCTTC. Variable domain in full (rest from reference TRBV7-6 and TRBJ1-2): GAGVSQSPRYKVTKRGQDVALRCDPISGHVSLYWYRQALGQGPEFLTYFNYEAQQDKSGLPNDRFSAERPEGSISTLTIQRTEQRDSAMYRCASSLDQYYGYTFGSGTRLTVV.

CDR3 in DNA: TGCGCCAGCATCCCGACTAGCGGGAGCTTCCATACGCAGTATTTT. It is translated as CASIPTSGSFHTQYF. The chain carries TRBV5-1 and TRBJ2-3, with 12 bases fitting TRBD2. The germline V gene has CDR1 SGHRS and CDR2 YFSETQ. The V gene end was trimmed by 6 bases and the J gene end by 7 bases; junction bases not matched to a gene: 9. This CDR3 is built from 15 residues. Using reference TRBV5-1 and TRBJ2-3 for the parts outside the CDR3, the full variable domain is KAGVTQTPRYLIKTRGQQVTLSCSPISGHRSVSWYQQTPGQGLQFLFEYFSETQRNKGNFPGRFSGRQFSNSRSEMNVSTLELGDSALYLCASIPTSGSFHTQYFGPGTRLTVL.

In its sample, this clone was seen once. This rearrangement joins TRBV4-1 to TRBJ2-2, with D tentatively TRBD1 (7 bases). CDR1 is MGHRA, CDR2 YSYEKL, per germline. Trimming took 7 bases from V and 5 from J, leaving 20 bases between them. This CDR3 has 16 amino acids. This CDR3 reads CASKWEAGGNTGELFF. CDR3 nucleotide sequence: TGCGCCAGCAAATGGGAGGCAGGGGGTAATACCGGGGAGCTGTTTTTT.

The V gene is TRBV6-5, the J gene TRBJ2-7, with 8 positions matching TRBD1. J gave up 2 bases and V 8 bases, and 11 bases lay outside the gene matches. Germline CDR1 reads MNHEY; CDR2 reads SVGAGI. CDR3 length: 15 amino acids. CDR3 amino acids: CASHPFGQGTYEQYF. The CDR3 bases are TGTGCCAGCCACCCCTTTGGACAGGGAACCTACGAGCAGTACTTC.

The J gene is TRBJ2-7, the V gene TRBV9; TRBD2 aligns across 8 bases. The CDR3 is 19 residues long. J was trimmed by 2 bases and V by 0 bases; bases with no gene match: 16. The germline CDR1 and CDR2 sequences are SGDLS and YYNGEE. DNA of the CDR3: TGTGCCAGCAGCGTAGCCCTACTAGCGGAGATAATGGGGCCCTACGAGCAGTACTTC. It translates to CASSVALLAEIMGPYEQYF.

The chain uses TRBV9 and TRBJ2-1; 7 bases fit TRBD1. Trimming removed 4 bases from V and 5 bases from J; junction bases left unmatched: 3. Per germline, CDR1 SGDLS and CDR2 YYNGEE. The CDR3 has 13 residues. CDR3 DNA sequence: TGTGCCAGCAGCCGGACAGGCGACAATGAGCAGTTCTTC. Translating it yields CASSRTGDNEQFF.